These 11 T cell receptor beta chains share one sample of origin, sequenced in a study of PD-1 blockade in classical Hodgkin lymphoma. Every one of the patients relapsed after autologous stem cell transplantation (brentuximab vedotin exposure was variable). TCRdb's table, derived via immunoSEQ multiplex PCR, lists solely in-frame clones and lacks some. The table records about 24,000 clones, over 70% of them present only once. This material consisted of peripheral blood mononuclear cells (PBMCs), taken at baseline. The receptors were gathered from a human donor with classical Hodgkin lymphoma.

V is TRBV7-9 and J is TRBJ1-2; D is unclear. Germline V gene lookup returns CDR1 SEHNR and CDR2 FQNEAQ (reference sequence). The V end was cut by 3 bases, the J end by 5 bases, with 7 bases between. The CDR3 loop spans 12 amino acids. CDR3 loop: CASSFRGYGYTF. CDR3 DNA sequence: TGTGCCAGCAGCTTTCGGGGTTATGGCTACACCTTC.

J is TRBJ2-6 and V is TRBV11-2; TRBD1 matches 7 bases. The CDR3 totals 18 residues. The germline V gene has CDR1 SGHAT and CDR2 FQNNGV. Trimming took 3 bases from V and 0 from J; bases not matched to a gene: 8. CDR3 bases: TGTGCCAGCAGCTTGGGACCGAGGGGGCTCTCTGGGGCCAACGTCCTGACTTTC. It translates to CASSLGPRGLSGANVLTF.

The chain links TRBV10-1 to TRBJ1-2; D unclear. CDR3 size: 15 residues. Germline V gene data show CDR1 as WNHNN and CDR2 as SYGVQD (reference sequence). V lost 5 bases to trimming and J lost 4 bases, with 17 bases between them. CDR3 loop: CASSLSSRKTYGYTF. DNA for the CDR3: TGCGCCAGCAGTCTGTCTTCGCGAAAGACCTATGGCTACACCTTC.

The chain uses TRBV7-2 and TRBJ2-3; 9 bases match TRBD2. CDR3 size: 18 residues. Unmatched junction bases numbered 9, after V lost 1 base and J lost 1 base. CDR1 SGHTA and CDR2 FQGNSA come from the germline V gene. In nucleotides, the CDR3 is TGTGCCAGCAGCTTAGACTTAGCGGGGGTTCTAGGCACAGATACGCAGTATTTT. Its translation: CASSLDLAGVLGTDTQYF.

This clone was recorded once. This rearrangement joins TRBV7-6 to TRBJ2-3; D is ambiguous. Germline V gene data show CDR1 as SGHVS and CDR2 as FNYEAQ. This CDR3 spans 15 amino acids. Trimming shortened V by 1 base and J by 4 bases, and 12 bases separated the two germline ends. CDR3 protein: CASSLESWVADTQYF. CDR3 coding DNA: TGTGCCAGCAGCTTAGAGAGCTGGGTGGCAGATACGCAGTATTTT.

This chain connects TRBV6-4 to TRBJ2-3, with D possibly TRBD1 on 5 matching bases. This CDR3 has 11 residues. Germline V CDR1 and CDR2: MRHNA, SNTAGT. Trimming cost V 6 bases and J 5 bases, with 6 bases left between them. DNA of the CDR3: TGTGCCAGCAGAAGGGGAGATACGCAGTATTTT. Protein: CASRRGDTQYF.

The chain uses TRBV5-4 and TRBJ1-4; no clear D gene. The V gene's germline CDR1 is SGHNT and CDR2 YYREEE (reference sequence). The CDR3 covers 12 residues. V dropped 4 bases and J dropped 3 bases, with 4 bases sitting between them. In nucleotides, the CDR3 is TGTGCCAGCAGCCTGTCTAATGAAAAACTGTTTTTT. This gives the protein CASSLSNEKLFF.

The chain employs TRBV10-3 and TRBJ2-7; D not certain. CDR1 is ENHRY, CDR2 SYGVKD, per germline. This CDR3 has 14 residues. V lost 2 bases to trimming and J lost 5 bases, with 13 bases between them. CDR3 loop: CAISEMGWRNEQYF. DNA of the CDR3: TGTGCCATCAGTGAGATGGGGTGGAGAAACGAGCAGTACTTC.

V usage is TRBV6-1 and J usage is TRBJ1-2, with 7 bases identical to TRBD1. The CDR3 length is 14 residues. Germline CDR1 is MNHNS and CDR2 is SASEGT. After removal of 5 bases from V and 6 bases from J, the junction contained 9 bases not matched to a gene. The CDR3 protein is CASSPKGRGNGYTF. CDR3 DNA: TGTGCCAGCAGTCCCAAGGGCAGGGGGAATGGCTACACCTTC.

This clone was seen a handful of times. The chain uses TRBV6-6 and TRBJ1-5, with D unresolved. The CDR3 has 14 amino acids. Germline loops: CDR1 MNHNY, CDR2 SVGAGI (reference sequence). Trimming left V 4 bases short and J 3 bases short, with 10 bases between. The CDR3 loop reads CASSLLGSNQPQHF. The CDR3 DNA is TGTGCCAGCAGTTTACTGGGGTCCAATCAGCCCCAGCATTTT.

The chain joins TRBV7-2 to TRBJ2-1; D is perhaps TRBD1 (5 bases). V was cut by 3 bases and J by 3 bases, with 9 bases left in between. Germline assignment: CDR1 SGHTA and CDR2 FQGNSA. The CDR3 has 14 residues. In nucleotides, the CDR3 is TGTGCCAGCAGCTTTTGGGGCAACTACAATGAGCAGTTCTTC. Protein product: CASSFWGNYNEQFF.